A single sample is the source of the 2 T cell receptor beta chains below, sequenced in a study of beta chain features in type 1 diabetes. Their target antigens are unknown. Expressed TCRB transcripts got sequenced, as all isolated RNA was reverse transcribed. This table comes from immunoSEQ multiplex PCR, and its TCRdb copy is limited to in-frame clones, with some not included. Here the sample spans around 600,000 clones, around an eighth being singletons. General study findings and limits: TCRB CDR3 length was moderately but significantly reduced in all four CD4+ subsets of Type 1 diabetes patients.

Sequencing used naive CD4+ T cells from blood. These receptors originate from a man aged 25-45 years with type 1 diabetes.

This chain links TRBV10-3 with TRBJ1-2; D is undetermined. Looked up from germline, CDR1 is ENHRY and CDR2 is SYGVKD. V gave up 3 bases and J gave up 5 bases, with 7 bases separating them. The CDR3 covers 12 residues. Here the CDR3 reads CAISDEGYGYTF. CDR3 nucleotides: TGTGCCATCAGTGATGAGGGATATGGCTACACCTTC.

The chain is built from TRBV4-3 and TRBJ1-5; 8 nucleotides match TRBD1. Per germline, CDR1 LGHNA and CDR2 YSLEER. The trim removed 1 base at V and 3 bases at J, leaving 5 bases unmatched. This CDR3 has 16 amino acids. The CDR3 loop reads CASSQVVGQANQPQHF. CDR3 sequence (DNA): TGCGCCAGCAGCCAAGTCGTGGGACAGGCCAATCAGCCCCAGCATTTT.